This TCR beta chain was identified during a study of regulatory T cells in long-lasting Graves disease. Across the whole study: Newly diagnosed Graves' patients had under 3 months of antithyroid drugs.

Documented time point: newly diagnosed GD, antithyroid drugs for less than 3 months. Isolated PBMC RNA provided the starting material for the TCR library. Findings of the study overall: Persistent patients had a count of shared public clonotypes (over 2,500) that exceeded that of new patients (approximately 920). Among samples with persistent disease, TRBV28, TRBJ1-2 and TRBJ2-5 were favored.

HTBI primers from iRepertoire and Arm-PCR of CDR3 regions yielded the TCR beta libraries. TCRdb recomputed calls from the multiplex PCR reads with MiXCR, one row per CDR3 protein. The sample has over 400,000 distinct CDR3 sequences; about 14% are singletons. In the case of this clonotype: The antigen is undetermined.

V was cut by 1 base and J by 4 bases, with 7 bases left in between. The germline V gene encodes CDR1 PRHDT and CDR2 FYEKMQ (reference sequence). This CDR3 has 14 residues. This same sample was also taken into another study, of T cells in Graves' hyperthyroidism and ophthalmopathy. That publication notes: HTBI primers were used for first-round RT-PCR of the TCR CDR3.

The sequencing used peripheral blood mononuclear cells (PBMCs), collected at new diagnosis, from a patient treated with antithyroid drugs. The source is a woman aged 45-65 years with Graves disease. The chain has TRBV13 and TRBJ1-4; D remains unclear. Written as DNA, the CDR3 is TGTGCCAGCAGCTTAGCAGGACTTAATGAAAAACTGTTTTTT. This translates into CASSLAGLNEKLFF.